These T cell receptor beta chains were read from a single sample in a study of cytomegalovirus exposure and HLA in healthy donors. Repertoires were generated with immunoSEQ multiplex PCR, while TCRdb's copy carries only in-frame clones and drops some. The sample contains about 100,000 clones, about four fifths of which appear only once. Sample: PBMCs. These receptor sequences come from a man in his forties or fifties in good health and CMV-seropositive. Each CDR3 is given with its conserved first and last residue.

V gene	CDR3 protein
TRBV6-5	CASRPTSGRAEQYF
TRBV18	CASSLTAGVEQYF
TRBV9	CASSVGTGGRELFF
TRBV28	CASDGGGPDIQYF
TRBV5-1	CASRPQGPSSYNSPLHF
TRBV5-4	CASSLGGDETQYF
TRBV11-2	CASSLPVTRGLYEQYF
TRBV5-6	CASSLAASGSYNEQFF
TRBV19	CASSIPGNTEAFF
TRBV5-1	CASSVILAGGTYNEQFF
TRBV5-1	CASSLGTSGSGEQYF
TRBV10-3	CATGGLGTNEQFF
TRBV29-1	CSVDSGGDTEAFF
TRBV5-1	CASSLDGGAPYNEQFF
TRBV19	CASSWWEGNEQFF
TRBV14	CASSPTPGDEEQFF
TRBV7-8	CASSLRGMNTGELFF
TRBV28	CASSPLTDLYGYTF
TRBV6-6	CASSYSTSSGANGLTF
TRBV10-3	CAISESSGRSYEQYF
TRBV2	CASTFQQGYEQYF
TRBV2	CASSVGEAGELFF